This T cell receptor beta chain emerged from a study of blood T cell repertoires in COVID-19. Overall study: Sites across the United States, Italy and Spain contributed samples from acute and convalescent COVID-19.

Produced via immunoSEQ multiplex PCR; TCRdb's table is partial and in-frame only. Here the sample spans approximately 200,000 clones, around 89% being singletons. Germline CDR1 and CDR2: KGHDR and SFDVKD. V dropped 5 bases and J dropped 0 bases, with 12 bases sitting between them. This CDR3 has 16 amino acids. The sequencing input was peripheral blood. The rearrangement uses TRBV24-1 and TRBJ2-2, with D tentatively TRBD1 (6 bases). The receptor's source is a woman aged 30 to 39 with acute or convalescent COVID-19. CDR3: CATSGAGAPNTGELFF. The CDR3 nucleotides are TGTGCCACCAGTGGAGCAGGGGCCCCGAACACCGGGGAGCTGTTTTTT.